The 15 T cell receptor beta chains in this list originate from one sample, sequenced in a study of metastatic and nonmetastatic thyroid tumors. TCRdb recomputed clones from the PCR reads via MiXCR. Of 65,000 or so clones listed, about 4% were seen once; the top ten hold 20% to 25%. Every patient was untreated before thyroid surgery. Sequencing was done on a sample of blood. These receptors were obtained from a female donor with papillary thyroid cancer or a benign thyroid nodule (not recorded which). Some clones in this sample may be carry-over from other donors' samples.

At least ten counts were recorded for this clone. This sequence joins TRBV12-3 or TRBV12-4 and TRBJ2-7; D is undetermined. V lost 2 bases to trimming and J lost 0 bases, with 2 bases between them. The CDR3 spans 12 residues. The CDR3 DNA sequence: TGTGCCAGCAGTTTATACTCCTACGAGCAGTACTTC. The encoded protein is CASSLYSYEQYF.

The sample holds many counts of this clone. The rearrangement links TRBV19 to TRBJ1-2, with 9 bases fitting TRBD1. The CDR3 has 15 amino acids. Germline V lookup: CDR1 LNHDA, CDR2 SQIVND (reference sequence). With 4 bases clipped from V and 6 bases from J, the junction kept 9 bases outside the gene matches. The DNA for the CDR3 is TGTGCCAGTAGTAATCGACAGGGGGACGTTAATGGCTACACCTTC. Its protein product is CASSNRQGDVNGYTF.

To note about this clone: One base away lies a much larger clone, so this may be a sequencing read error. Other DNA sequences from this sample encode an identical CDR3 as well. The chain employs TRBV11-2 and TRBJ2-7, with 8 bases aligning to TRBD2. The CDR3 consists of 24 residues. Unmatched junction bases numbered 34, after V lost 3 bases and J lost 3 bases. Germline V gene sequence: CDR1 SGHAT, CDR2 FQNNGV. The CDR3 region is CASSLINRPRSTSGLPPPFYEQYF. The CDR3 nucleotides are TGTGCCAGCAGCTTGATAAACCGCCCTAGAAGCACTAGCGGTCTACCTCCACCATTCTACGAGCAGTACTTC.

This clone was seen repeatedly, ten times or more. The J gene is TRBJ1-6, the V gene TRBV3-1; D unclear. V was shortened by 1 base and J by 7 bases, with 5 bases between the two germline ends. The V gene's germline CDR1 is LGHDT and CDR2 YNNKEL (reference sequence). This CDR3 comprises 13 residues. CDR3 bases: TGTGCCAGCAGCCAAGTAGAAAATTCACCCCTCCACTTT. It yields the protein CASSQVENSPLHF.

With respect to this clone: This sample includes further DNA sequences coding for the same CDR3. The chain carries TRBV2 and TRBJ2-3; D possibly corresponds to TRBD2 (6 bases). This CDR3 spans 16 amino acids. Germline CDR1 reads SNHLY; CDR2 reads FYNNEI. Between the trimmed V and J ends, which lost 3 bases and 1 base, there was a span of 14 bases. As DNA, the CDR3 is TGTGCCAGCAGTGACTACCGGGAGAAGCGCACAGATACGCAGTATTTT. Amino acid sequence: CASSDYREKRTDTQYF.

This clone was detected ten times or more. This CDR3 reads CASSYSGLESNEQFF. The CDR3 coding sequence is TGTGCCAGCAGTTACTCGGGACTAGAGTCCAATGAGCAGTTCTTC. The chain has TRBV6-5 and TRBJ2-1, with TRBD2 matching 8 bases. Looked up from germline, CDR1 is MNHEY and CDR2 is SVGAGI. V lost 0 bases, J lost 6 bases, and 4 bases stayed unmatched. The CDR3 loop spans 15 amino acids.

This clone has ten or more counts. This chain joins TRBV30 and TRBJ2-2; D unclear. V lost 2 bases, J lost 0 bases, and 7 bases lay in between. CDR1 and CDR2 from the germline V gene are GTSNPN and SVGIG (reference sequence). The CDR3 extends over 14 amino acids. In DNA, the CDR3 is TGTGCCTGGAGTAAACAGACGAACACCGGGGAGCTGTTTTTT. Translating gives CAWSKQTNTGELFF.

This clone has ten or more counts. This chain uses TRBV6-1 with TRBJ1-1; D is perhaps TRBD1 (5 bases). Germline V CDR1 and CDR2: MNHNS, SASEGT. V was shortened by 7 bases and J by 7 bases, with 13 bases between the two germline ends. This CDR3 has 12 amino acids. The CDR3 is CASNTGAIEAFF. The CDR3 nucleotides are TGTGCCAGCAATACCGGGGCTATTGAAGCTTTCTTT.

This clone came up many times. The chain links TRBV5-4 to TRBJ2-7; TRBD2 matches at 10 bases. In germline, CDR1 is SGHNT, CDR2 YYREEE (reference sequence). The V and J ends lost 3 bases and 0 bases, in that order; junction bases with no gene match: 6. The CDR3 spans 16 residues. The CDR3 sequence: CASSSNIAGGSYEQYF. CDR3 DNA sequence: TGTGCCAGCAGCTCCAATATAGCGGGAGGCTCCTACGAGCAGTACTTC.

This clone was seen ten or more times. The gene calls are TRBV7-6 and TRBJ1-5, with a weak D call TRBD1 (6 bases). This CDR3 is 17 amino acids long. The germline V gene has CDR1 SGHVS and CDR2 FNYEAQ. Between the trimmed V and J ends, which lost 1 base and 4 bases, there was a span of 17 bases. The chain's CDR3 is CASSLGGSRGGNQPQHF. The CDR3 region has the DNA TGTGCCAGCAGCTTAGGGGGGTCCAGGGGAGGAAATCAGCCCCAGCATTTT. Complete variable domain (other parts from reference TRBV7-6 and TRBJ1-5): GAGVSQSPRYKVTKRGQDVALRCDPISGHVSLYWYRQALGQGPEFLTYFNYEAQQDKSGLPNDRFSAERPEGSISTLTIQRTEQRDSAMYRCASSLGGSRGGNQPQHFGDGTRLSIL.

This clone was counted at least ten times. Mismatch with germline at one junction end may stem from a read error. The V gene is TRBV7-9, the J gene TRBJ2-6; D may correspond to TRBD1 or TRBD2 (5 bases each). CDR1 and CDR2 (germline): SEHNR, FQNEAQ (reference sequence). The CDR3 extends over 16 amino acids. CDR3 nucleotides: TGTACCAGCAGCTCCGGGGCGAGCTCTGGGGCCAACGTCCTGACTTTC. Its protein is CTSSSGASSGANVLTF.

This chain's CDR3 is CASSLAGTDGYTF. CDR3 bases: TGCGCCAGCAGCTTGGCTGGGACTGATGGCTACACCTTC. This sequence joins TRBV5-1 and TRBJ1-2; the D gene is possibly TRBD1 (5 bases). Trimming left V 0 bases short and J 6 bases short, with 9 bases between. Germline CDR1 is SGHRS and CDR2 is YFSETQ. CDR3 length: 13 residues. The entire variable domain, with the rest obtained from reference TRBV5-1 and TRBJ1-2, is as follows: KAGVTQTPRYLIKTRGQQVTLSCSPISGHRSVSWYQQTPGQGLQFLFEYFSETQRNKGNFPGRFSGRQFSNSRSEMNVSTLELGDSALYLCASSLAGTDGYTFGSGTRLTVV.

The chain has TRBV19 and TRBJ2-7; D is ambiguous. The CDR3 length is 13 residues. Germline V gives CDR1 LNHDA, CDR2 SQIVND (reference sequence). V dropped 8 bases and J dropped 2 bases, with 13 bases sitting between them. This CDR3 reads CASGNSHTYEQYF. The CDR3 bases are TGTGCCAGTGGGAACAGCCACACCTACGAGCAGTACTTC.

There are many counts of this clone. V usage is TRBV5-1 and J usage is TRBJ1-3, with a weak D call TRBD1 (5 bases). The V end was cut by 6 bases, the J end by 0 bases, with 10 bases between. CDR1 is SGHRS and CDR2 is YFSETQ in the germline V gene. The CDR3 is 14 residues long. In DNA, the CDR3 is TGCGCCAGCACGGGGGGTTTCTCTGGAAACACCATATATTTT. Amino acid sequence: CASTGGFSGNTIYF.

This chain joins TRBV28 and TRBJ2-7; 10 bases are a match to TRBD2. The CDR3 is 15 amino acids. The germline V gene has CDR1 MDHEN and CDR2 SYDVKM. Trimming at V came to 2 bases and at J to 3 bases, leaving 4 bases not matched to a gene. The CDR3 here is CASSLLAGENYEQYF. The CDR3 DNA follows: TGTGCCAGCAGTTTACTAGCGGGAGAAAACTACGAGCAGTACTTC.